Listed here are 32 T cell receptor beta chains from one sample, sequenced in a study of cytomegalovirus exposure and HLA in healthy donors. With 60 Vbeta and 13 Jbeta primers, the PCR was carried out. Libraries were prepared by immunoSEQ multiplex PCR; TCRdb keeps only in-frame clonotypes and omits some of them. Of around 240,000 clones listed, around 76% are singletons. Sequencing was done on a sample of PBMCs. All receptors come from a woman aged 40 to 49 in good health and CMV-seropositive.

V gene TRBV9 combines with J gene TRBJ2-1; 13 bases fit TRBD2. This CDR3 is 15 amino acids long. V dropped 0 bases and J dropped 9; count of bases not matched to a gene: 3. Germline values: CDR1 SGDLS, CDR2 YYNGEE. Here the CDR3 DNA reads TGTGCCAGCAGCGTAGCGGGACTAGCGGGATCTGAGCAGTTCTTC. Its translation: CASSVAGLAGSEQFF.

The rearrangement joins TRBV30 to TRBJ2-7; 7 bases are a match to TRBD1. In germline, CDR1 is GTSNPN, CDR2 SVGIG (reference sequence). There are 13 residues in the CDR3. V lost 1 base to trimming and J lost 9 bases; unmatched junction nucleotides: 9. CDR3 residues: CAWSAGDSFLQYF. The CDR3 region has the DNA TGTGCCTGGAGTGCCGGGGACAGCTTCTTGCAGTACTTC.

The genes are TRBV5-6 and TRBJ1-2; TRBD1 aligns across 7 bases. The CDR3 extends over 13 amino acids. The J segment lost 4 bases and the V segment lost 2 bases, leaving 2 bases of the junction unmatched. Per germline, CDR1 SGHDT and CDR2 YYEEEE. The CDR3 spells CASSFQGGYGYTF. DNA of the CDR3: TGTGCCAGCAGCTTTCAGGGGGGCTATGGCTACACCTTC. Full variable domain (outside the CDR3, taken from reference TRBV5-6 and TRBJ1-2): DAGVTQSPTHLIKTRGQQVTLRCSPKSGHDTVSWYQQALGQGPQFIFQYYEEEERQRGNFPDRFSGHQFPNYSSELNVNALLLGDSALYLCASSFQGGYGYTFGSGTRLTVV.

V and J are TRBV9 and TRBJ2-5; TRBD2 matches at 13 bases. V lost 3 bases, J lost 1 base, and 3 bases stayed unmatched. CDR3 length: 16 residues. The germline V gene encodes CDR1 SGDLS and CDR2 YYNGEE. The CDR3 reads CASSAGLAGTQETQYF. Written as DNA, the CDR3 is TGTGCCAGCAGCGCGGGACTAGCGGGGACCCAAGAGACCCAGTACTTC.

The chain joins TRBV5-1 to TRBJ1-4; 7 bases align to TRBD1. J lost 7 bases, V lost 5 bases, and 11 bases had no gene match. CDR3 length: 15 amino acids. CDR1 SGHRS and CDR2 YFSETQ come from the germline V gene. CDR3 amino acids: CASSSSGGGGEKLFF. CDR3 DNA sequence: TGCGCCAGCAGTTCCTCAGGGGGAGGTGGTGAAAAACTGTTTTTT.

The chain recombines TRBV10-2 with TRBJ2-3; possibly TRBD2 for D (6 bases). The germline CDR1 and CDR2 sequences are WSHSY and SAAADI. The V end lost 8 bases, the J end lost 5 bases, and 17 bases lay between the germline ends. The CDR3 covers 14 residues. The chain's CDR3 is CASFKGTGRDTQYF. CDR3 coding DNA: TGCGCCAGCTTTAAAGGGACTGGGCGAGATACGCAGTATTTT.

The gene calls are TRBV5-1 and TRBJ1-2, with D hard to call. Germline V gene data show CDR1 as SGHRS and CDR2 as YFSETQ. Trimming took 3 bases from V and 4 from J, leaving 10 bases between them. The CDR3 length is 13 residues. For the CDR3, the DNA is TGCGCCAGCAGCTGGGCGTATGCCTATGGCTACACCTTC. Amino acid sequence: CASSWAYAYGYTF.

A word on this clone: Other nucleotide sequences from this sample produce the same CDR3. This rearrangement joins TRBV5-4 to TRBJ1-2; D unresolved. The V and J ends lost 5 bases and 0 bases respectively, with 8 bases between them. Germline V gives CDR1 SGHNT, CDR2 YYREEE (reference sequence). The CDR3 length is 13 residues. CDR3 coding DNA: TGTGCCAGCAGTTCCGGGACTAACTATGGCTACACCTTC. This sequence encodes CASSSGTNYGYTF.

This clone was detected once. V usage is TRBV6-5 and J usage is TRBJ2-2; no clear D gene. Germline V gene data show CDR1 as MNHEY and CDR2 as SVGAGI. The ends were cut back, 6 bases at V and 2 bases at J, with 7 bases in the middle. This CDR3 spans 13 amino acids. In DNA, the CDR3 is TGTGCCAGCAGCTCCACTAACACCGGGGAGCTGTTTTTT. It is translated as CASSSTNTGELFF.

This clone came up a few times. V gene TRBV7-9 combines with J gene TRBJ1-2; possibly TRBD1 for D (6 bases). CDR1 is SEHNR, CDR2 FQNEAQ, per germline (reference sequence). The CDR3 is 14 amino acids. Trimming cost V 0 bases and J 7 bases, with 12 bases left between them. CDR3 region: CASSLAGRGAGYTF. The CDR3 DNA reads TGTGCCAGCAGCTTAGCGGGCAGGGGTGCTGGCTACACCTTC.

The chain links TRBV4-3 to TRBJ2-2; 7 bases agree with TRBD1. The CDR3 is 17 residues long. Losses at the gene ends were 4 bases for V and 1 base for J; bases not matched to a gene: 9. From germline, CDR1 is LGHNA and CDR2 YSLEER. CDR3 bases: TGCGCCAGCAGCCGCTTCCCCGGGACAGAGAACACCGGGGAGCTGTTTTTT. Amino acid sequence: CASSRFPGTENTGELFF.

The chain couples TRBV2 to TRBJ2-7, with a weak D call TRBD2 (7 bases). The CDR3 contains 12 residues. Germline V gives CDR1 SNHLY, CDR2 FYNNEI. The V end was cut by 6 bases, the J end by 2 bases, with 8 bases between. CDR3 sequence (DNA): TGTGCCAGCAGGCGGGGGCCCTACGAGCAGTACTTC. Protein sequence: CASRRGPYEQYF.

This clone was counted between two and nine times. This chain uses TRBV9 with TRBJ1-1; 7 bases are a match to TRBD1. CDR1 and CDR2 (germline): SGDLS, YYNGEE. This CDR3 is 15 amino acids long. V dropped 4 bases and J dropped 4; count of bases not matched to a gene: 10. CDR3 sequence (DNA): TGTGCCAGCAGCCCTCAGACAGGGAGGACCACTGAAGCTTTCTTT. It is translated as CASSPQTGRTTEAFF.

The chain links TRBV7-6 to TRBJ2-1; perhaps TRBD2 as D (6 bases). The CDR3 is 14 residues long. Germline V lookup: CDR1 SGHVS, CDR2 FNYEAQ. V was shortened by 0 bases and J by 7 bases, with 10 bases between the two germline ends. The CDR3 sequence is CASSLASGLNEQFF. The CDR3 DNA is TGTGCCAGCAGCTTAGCCTCCGGACTAAATGAGCAGTTCTTC.

The chain has TRBV5-4 and TRBJ2-1, with TRBD1 matching over 12 bases. The CDR3 totals 17 residues. Germline CDR1 reads SGHNT; CDR2 reads YYREEE (reference sequence). V dropped 0 bases and J dropped 8; count of bases not matched to a gene: 9. CDR3 nucleotide sequence: TGTGCCAGCAGCTTGGCCCCGGGACAGGGGGCTAGGGATGAGCAGTTCTTC. Its translation is CASSLAPGQGARDEQFF.

This sequence joins TRBV19 and TRBJ1-2, with 7 bases aligning to TRBD1. In germline, CDR1 is LNHDA, CDR2 SQIVND (reference sequence). The CDR3 has 14 amino acids. Losses at the gene ends were 5 bases for V and 5 bases for J; bases not matched to a gene: 8. DNA of the CDR3: TGTGCCAGTAGTTCGCCGGGACAGATTTATGGCTACACCTTC. Translated, it gives CASSSPGQIYGYTF.

The chain couples TRBV7-9 to TRBJ1-4, with D uncertain. Trimming cost V 0 bases and J 8 bases, with 10 bases left between them. This CDR3 region has 14 residues. Per germline, CDR1 SEHNR and CDR2 FQNEAQ (reference sequence). Here the CDR3 DNA reads TGTGCCAGCAGCTTAGCGGGAGTAGGGGAAAAACTGTTTTTT. Translation gives CASSLAGVGEKLFF.

This clone has a handful of counts. The rearrangement links TRBV6-5 to TRBJ1-1, with TRBD1 matching 8 bases. This CDR3 is built from 16 residues. The J segment lost 4 bases and the V segment lost 4 bases, leaving 11 bases of the junction unmatched. CDR1 is MNHEY, CDR2 SVGAGI, per germline. The DNA of the CDR3 is TGTGCCAGCAGTTCCGTAAGAATCGACAGGGGCACTGAAGCTTTCTTT. It encodes CASSSVRIDRGTEAFF.

To note about this clone: A read error may account for a junction end that differs from germline. The V and J genes are TRBV7-9 and TRBJ2-5; perhaps TRBD1 as D (6 bases). The germline V gene has CDR1 SEHNR and CDR2 FQNEAQ (reference sequence). The CDR3 covers 14 residues. The CDR3 loop is CSSRRTANQETQYF. In DNA, the CDR3 is TGTTCCAGCAGGCGGACAGCAAACCAAGAGACCCAGTACTTC. The entire variable domain, with the rest obtained from reference TRBV7-9 and TRBJ2-5, is as follows: DTGVSQNPRHKITKRGQNVTFRCDPISEHNRLYWYRQTLGQGPEFLTYFQNEAQLEKSRLLSDRFSAERPKGSFSTLEIQRTEQGDSAMYLCSSRRTANQETQYFGPGTRLLVL.

The chain employs TRBV7-3 and TRBJ2-5, with 11 bases matching TRBD2. The CDR3 is made up of 15 amino acids. V was clipped by 2 bases and J by 5 bases; unmatched bases: 4. The germline V gene has CDR1 SGHTA and CDR2 FQGTGA. The CDR3 protein is CASSLYSGGVETQYF. The DNA of the CDR3 is TGTGCCAGCAGCTTATATAGCGGGGGGGTTGAGACCCAGTACTTC.

On this clone: Germline is not matched at one junction end, which may reflect a read error. The chain carries TRBV7-9 and TRBJ1-1; maybe TRBD1 (5 bases). This CDR3 has 14 amino acids. Germline CDR1 is SEHNR and CDR2 is FQNEAQ (reference sequence). CDR3 DNA: TGTTCCAGCAGCTTAGGGGCCCTGAACACTGAAGCTTTCTTT. Its translation: CSSSLGALNTEAFF.

The rearrangement uses TRBV5-6 and TRBJ2-7; 9 bases match TRBD1. V was clipped by 2 bases and J by 1 base; unmatched bases: 4. This CDR3 is built from 15 residues. Germline V CDR1 and CDR2: SGHDT, YYEEEE. CDR3 in DNA: TGTGCCAGCAGCTTTAGTGGACAGGGGTCCTACGAGCAGTACTTC. Translation gives CASSFSGQGSYEQYF. Drawing the rest from reference TRBV5-6 and TRBJ2-7, the complete variable domain is DAGVTQSPTHLIKTRGQQVTLRCSPKSGHDTVSWYQQALGQGPQFIFQYYEEEERQRGNFPDRFSGHQFPNYSSELNVNALLLGDSALYLCASSFSGQGSYEQYFGPGTRLTVT.

V gene TRBV9 combines with J gene TRBJ1-4, with a weak D call TRBD1 (6 bases). V was trimmed by 0 bases and J by 2 bases, leaving 11 bases between them. CDR3 size: 16 residues. In germline, CDR1 is SGDLS, CDR2 YYNGEE. The DNA for the CDR3 is TGTGCCAGCAGCGTAGGTATAGGACAGACTAATGAAAAACTGTTTTTT. Translating gives CASSVGIGQTNEKLFF.

The J gene is TRBJ2-7, the V gene TRBV15; TRBD1 matches 11 bases. The CDR3 contains 13 residues. The V gene end was trimmed by 5 bases and the J gene end by 6 bases; junction bases not matched to a gene: 3. In germline, CDR1 is LNHNV, CDR2 YYDKDF (reference sequence). In DNA form, the CDR3 reads TGTGCCACCAGCGGGACAGGGGGGAGCGAGCAGTACTTC. It translates to CATSGTGGSEQYF.

The chain recombines TRBV11-2 with TRBJ1-6, with no clear D. V was trimmed by 5 bases and J by 6 bases, leaving 11 bases between them. CDR3 size: 14 residues. Germline V CDR1 and CDR2: SGHAT, FQNNGV. In DNA, the CDR3 is TGTGCCAGCAGCGCCGTGTCCAGTAATTCACCCCTCCACTTT. It encodes CASSAVSSNSPLHF.

The chain recombines TRBV5-6 with TRBJ1-5, with 8 bases fitting TRBD1. This CDR3 has 14 amino acids. V lost 0 bases, J lost 11 bases, and 7 bases stayed unmatched. Per germline, CDR1 SGHDT and CDR2 YYEEEE. In DNA, the CDR3 is TGTGCCAGCAGCTTGGCCGCAGGGGGCGCTTCCCAGCATTTT. This sequence encodes CASSLAAGGASQHF.

The V gene is TRBV11-3, the J gene TRBJ1-1; TRBD1 matches at 8 bases. With V trimmed by 1 base and J by 2 bases, 3 bases remained unmatched. The germline V gene has CDR1 SGHNT and CDR2 YENEEA. The CDR3 has 15 residues. Written as DNA, the CDR3 is TGTGCCAGCAGCTTAGCCGGGACAGGAAACACTGAAGCTTTCTTT. Translated, it gives CASSLAGTGNTEAFF.

The rearrangement joins TRBV30 to TRBJ1-6; 7 bases are shared with TRBD1. The CDR3 is made up of 15 amino acids. The germline gives CDR1 GTSNPN, CDR2 SVGIG (reference sequence). V dropped 0 bases and J dropped 5; count of bases not matched to a gene: 4. In DNA form, the CDR3 reads TGTGCCTGGAGTGTAGGGCAGGGGGATAATTCACCCCTCCACTTT. Translation gives CAWSVGQGDNSPLHF.

The rearrangement joins TRBV5-6 to TRBJ1-3, with 10 bases aligning to TRBD1. Germline loops: CDR1 SGHDT, CDR2 YYEEEE. The trim removed 3 bases at V and 1 base at J, leaving 4 bases unmatched. The CDR3 loop spans 16 amino acids. This CDR3 is CASSWDRGESGNTIYF. The CDR3 bases are TGTGCCAGCAGCTGGGACAGGGGCGAATCTGGAAACACCATATATTTT.

The gene calls are TRBV7-6 and TRBJ2-7; 9 nucleotides align to TRBD1. V was clipped by 5 bases and J by 3 bases; unmatched bases: 8. Germline CDR1 is SGHVS and CDR2 is FNYEAQ. CDR3 length: 15 amino acids. In DNA form, the CDR3 reads TGTGCCAGCAGCCGTAGTACAGGGGGCAACTACGAGCAGTACTTC. As protein: CASSRSTGGNYEQYF.

This rearrangement joins TRBV10-3 to TRBJ1-1, with TRBD1 identical over 8 bases. The CDR3 runs to 17 residues. Per the germline V gene, CDR1 is ENHRY and CDR2 is SYGVKD. The ends lost 2 bases at V and 1 base at J; junction bases unmatched: 9. The CDR3 bases are TGTGCCATCAGTGAGAGAAGGTTAGGACAGGGGAACACTGAAGCTTTCTTT. Translated, it gives CAISERRLGQGNTEAFF.

The genes are TRBV19 and TRBJ2-7; TRBD1 aligns across 9 bases. Per germline, CDR1 LNHDA and CDR2 SQIVND (reference sequence). V lost 4 bases, J lost 3 bases, and 4 bases stayed unmatched. This CDR3 is 14 amino acids long. The CDR3 spells CASSTRQGDYEQYF. In nucleotides, the CDR3 is TGTGCCAGTAGTACGAGACAGGGGGACTACGAGCAGTACTTC.